This T cell receptor (beta chain) appears in the sequencing data of a study of blood T cells in healthy people across ages. CDR3 length: 15 residues. Trimming took 6 bases from V and 4 from J, leaving 17 bases between them. It was with a sample-barcoded 5' primer and a J-beta primer mix that a second PCR of roughly 7 to 11 cycles was run. TCRdb analysed the 5' RACE reads with MiXCR anew, one entry per CDR3 protein. The sample has 2 million or so distinct CDR3 sequences, roughly 52% seen once. This clonotype originated in a woman aged 40 to 50 in good health. Sequencing was done on a sample of blood. This chain uses TRBV12-3 or TRBV12-4 with TRBJ2-3; D is possibly TRBD2 (6 bases). The CDR3 DNA sequence: TGTGCCAGCAGAGGAGGGGTCGAGAGGGCAGATACGCAGTATTTT. As protein: CASRGGVERADTQYF.